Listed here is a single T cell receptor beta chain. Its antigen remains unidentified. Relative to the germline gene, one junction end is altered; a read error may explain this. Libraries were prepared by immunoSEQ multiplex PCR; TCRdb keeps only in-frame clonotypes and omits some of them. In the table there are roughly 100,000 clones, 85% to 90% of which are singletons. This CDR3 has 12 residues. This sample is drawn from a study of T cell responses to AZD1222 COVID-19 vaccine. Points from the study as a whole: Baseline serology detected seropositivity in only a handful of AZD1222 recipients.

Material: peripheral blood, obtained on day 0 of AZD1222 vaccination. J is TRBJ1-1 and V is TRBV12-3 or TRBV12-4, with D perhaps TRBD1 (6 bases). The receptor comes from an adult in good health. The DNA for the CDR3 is TGTGCCAGCATTTTATCGACAGGAAGAGCTTTCTTT. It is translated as CASILSTGRAFF.